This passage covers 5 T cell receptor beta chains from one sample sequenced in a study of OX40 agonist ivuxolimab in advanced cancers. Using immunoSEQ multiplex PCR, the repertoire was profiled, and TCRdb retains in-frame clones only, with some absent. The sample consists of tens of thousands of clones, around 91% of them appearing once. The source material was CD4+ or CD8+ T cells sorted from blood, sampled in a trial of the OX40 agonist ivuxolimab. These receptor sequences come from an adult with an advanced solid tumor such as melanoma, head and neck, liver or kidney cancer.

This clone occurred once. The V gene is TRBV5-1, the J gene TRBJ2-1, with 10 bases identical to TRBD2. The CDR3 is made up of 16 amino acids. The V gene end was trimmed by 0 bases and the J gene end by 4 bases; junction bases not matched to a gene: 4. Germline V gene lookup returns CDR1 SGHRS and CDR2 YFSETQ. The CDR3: CASSLGGLASYNEQFF. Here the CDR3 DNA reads TGCGCCAGCAGCTTGGGGGGACTAGCGAGTTACAATGAGCAGTTCTTC.

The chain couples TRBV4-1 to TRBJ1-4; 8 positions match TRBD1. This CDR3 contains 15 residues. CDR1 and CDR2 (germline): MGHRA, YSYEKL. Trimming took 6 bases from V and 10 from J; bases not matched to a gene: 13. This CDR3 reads CASSLGQGTVGKLFF. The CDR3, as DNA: TGCGCCAGCAGTCTTGGACAGGGAACCGTGGGAAAACTGTTTTTT.

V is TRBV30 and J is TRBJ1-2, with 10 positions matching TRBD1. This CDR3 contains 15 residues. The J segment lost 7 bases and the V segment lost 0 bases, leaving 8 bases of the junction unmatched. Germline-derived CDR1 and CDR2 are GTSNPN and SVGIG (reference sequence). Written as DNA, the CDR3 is TGTGCCTGGAGTGTGATAAGGACAGGGGGTTTTGGCTACACCTTC. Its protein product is CAWSVIRTGGFGYTF. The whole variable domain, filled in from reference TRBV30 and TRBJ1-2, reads SQTIHQWPATLVQPVGSPLSLECTVEGTSNPNLYWYRQAAGRGLQLLFYSVGIGQISSEVPQNLSASRPQDRQFILSSKKLLLSDSGFYLCAWSVIRTGGFGYTFGSGTRLTVV.

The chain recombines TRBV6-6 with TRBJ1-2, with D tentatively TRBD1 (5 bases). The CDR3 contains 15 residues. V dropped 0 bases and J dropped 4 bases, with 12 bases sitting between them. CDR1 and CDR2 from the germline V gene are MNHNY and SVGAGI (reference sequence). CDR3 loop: CASSYSTSGGYGYTF. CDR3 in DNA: TGTGCCAGCAGTTACTCCACCTCCGGGGGCTATGGCTACACCTTC.

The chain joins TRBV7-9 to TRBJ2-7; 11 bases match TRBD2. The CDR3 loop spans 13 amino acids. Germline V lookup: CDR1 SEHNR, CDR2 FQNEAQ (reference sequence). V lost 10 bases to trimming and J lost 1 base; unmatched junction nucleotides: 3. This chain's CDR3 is CATGTSGSYEQYF. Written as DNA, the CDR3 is TGTGCCACCGGGACTAGCGGATCCTACGAGCAGTACTTC. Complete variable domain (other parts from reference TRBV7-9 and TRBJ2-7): DTGVSQNPRHKITKRGQNVTFRCDPISEHNRLYWYRQTLGQGPEFLTYFQNEAQLEKSRLLSDRFSAERPKGSFSTLEIQRTEQGDSAMYLCATGTSGSYEQYFGPGTRLTVT.